This is a list of T cell receptor beta chains from one sample in a study of T-cell reconstitution after alpha-beta-depleted transplantation in children. TCRdb used MiXCR to reprocess the PCR reads, holding one entry per CDR3 protein. This sample has about 200,000 distinct CDR3 sequences, with approximately 6.8% found just once. Sequenced material: PBMCs, taken before TCRalphabeta/CD19-depleted stem cell transplant. The receptors here all came from a girl less than two years old with combined immunodeficiency, due to receive a stem cell transplant. The CDR3 runs from the conserved cysteine through the conserved F or W. Each record gives: J gene, D gene, V gene, clone size, CDR3 protein, CDR3 DNA. D genes are given only for firm matches. Size is omitted from some rows. Given values are once, few, many or a class for expanded clones.

>TRBJ1-2|TRBD1|TRBV3-1|many
CASSQDRGDGYTF
TGTGCCAGCAGCCAAGACAGGGGGGATGGCTACACCTTC
>TRBJ2-1|-|TRBV7-6|-
CASSLAMSIGSSYNEQFF
TGTGCCAGCAGCTTAGCGATGTCGATAGGTAGCTCCTACAATGAGCAGTTCTTC
>TRBJ1-2|-|TRBV7-2|many
CASSLRYSHYGYTF
TGTGCCAGCAGCTTAAGATACAGCCACTATGGCTACACCTTC
>TRBJ1-2|TRBD1|TRBV12-3/TRBV12-4|many
CASSSPGQVYGYTF
TGTGCCAGCAGCTCCCCGGGACAGGTCTATGGCTACACCTTC
>TRBJ2-3|TRBD2|TRBV28|many
CASSFSNSGSYTDTQYF
TGTGCCAGCAGTTTTTCCAATAGCGGGAGTTACACAGATACGCAGTATTTT
>TRBJ1-2|TRBD1|TRBV29-1|-
CSVADRDRYGYTF
TGCAGCGTGGCTGACAGGGATCGATATGGCTACACCTTC
>TRBJ2-3|TRBD2|TRBV12-3/TRBV12-4|many
CASSPVAGWADTQYF
TGTGCCAGCAGCCCCGTAGCGGGGTGGGCAGATACGCAGTATTTT
>TRBJ1-6|-|TRBV7-6|many
CASSLYGGSASPLHF
TGTGCCAGCAGCTTATATGGAGGGTCTGCCTCACCCCTCCACTTT
>TRBJ2-1|TRBD2|TRBV3-1|many
CASEASGAYNEQFF
TGTGCCAGTGAGGCTAGCGGGGCCTACAATGAGCAGTTCTTC
>TRBJ1-1|-|TRBV6-2/TRBV6-3|-
CASSYGRLNTEAFF
TGTGCCAGCAGTTACGGGCGGTTGAACACTGAAGCTTTCTTT
>TRBJ2-7|-|TRBV7-4|many
CASSLQNGTPPYEQYF
TGTGCCAGCAGCTTACAAAATGGGACTCCACCCTACGAGCAGTACTTC
>TRBJ2-1|-|TRBV4-2|many
CASSQDGAGKRNEQFF
TGTGCCAGCAGCCAAGATGGGGCGGGGAAGCGGAATGAGCAGTTCTTC
>TRBJ2-1|-|TRBV2|many
CASSENRADNEQFF
TGTGCCAGCAGTGAAAACCGGGCCGACAATGAGCAGTTCTTC
>TRBJ2-6|TRBD2|TRBV29-1|-
CSVEVRSLAGASGANVLTF
TGCAGCGTTGAAGTTAGGTCACTAGCGGGAGCTTCCGGGGCCAACGTCCTGACTTTC
>TRBJ2-7|-|TRBV21-1|many
CASNNRAASYEQYF
TGTGCCAGCAACAACAGGGCCGCCTCCTACGAGCAGTACTTC
>TRBJ2-7|-|TRBV11-2|many
CASSLPYISHEQYF
TGTGCCAGCAGCCTTCCTTACATCTCTCACGAGCAGTACTTC
>TRBJ2-1|TRBD2|TRBV20-1|many
CSAGTSGGNEQFF
TGCAGTGCGGGGACTAGCGGGGGAAATGAGCAGTTCTTC